These 16 T cell receptor beta chains share one sample of origin, sequenced in a study of shared clonotypes between healthy human individuals. The protocol was immunoSEQ multiplex PCR, while the TCRdb copy is restricted to in-frame clones and leaves out a portion. The repertoire holds roughly 1,500,000 clones, with approximately 98.5% as singletons. Sample: naive CD4+ T cells sorted from blood. Subset noted: CD45RA+ positively selected. Receptor source: a man between 25 and 39 years old in good health.

The rearrangement uses TRBV5-6 and TRBJ2-1; D gene uncertain. The germline V gene has CDR1 SGHDT and CDR2 YYEEEE. The CDR3 covers 15 residues. With 0 bases removed from V and 0 bases from J, the gap between germline ends came to 7 bases. CDR3 amino acids: CASSLGVSSYNEQFF. As DNA, the CDR3 is TGTGCCAGCAGCTTGGGTGTGAGCTCCTACAATGAGCAGTTCTTC.

The rearrangement uses TRBV7-9 and TRBJ1-2, with D tentatively TRBD1 (6 bases). V lost 5 bases and J 4 bases, leaving 11 bases between the germline ends. The CDR3 sequence is 13 residues long. Looked up from germline, CDR1 is SEHNR and CDR2 is FQNEAQ (reference sequence). The CDR3, as DNA: TGTGCCAGCAGCCCCGGGACAACCTATGGCTACACCTTC. As protein: CASSPGTTYGYTF.

The chain combines TRBV5-1 with TRBJ2-3; D ambiguous. V shed 1 base and J shed 2 bases, with 11 bases lying between them. Germline V gene data show CDR1 as SGHRS and CDR2 as YFSETQ. CDR3 length: 15 residues. CDR3 DNA: TGCGCCAGCAGCTTGCCCCTTTCCTACACAGATACGCAGTATTTT. This encodes CASSLPLSYTDTQYF.

Worth noting for this clone: The identical CDR3 is also encoded by other nucleotide sequences in the sample. The chain links TRBV5-1 to TRBJ2-3; 8 positions match TRBD2. The ends lost 1 base at V and 6 bases at J; junction bases unmatched: 4. Germline CDR1 reads SGHRS; CDR2 reads YFSETQ. The CDR3 totals 14 residues. The CDR3 loop reads CASSLSGSTDTQYF. CDR3 DNA: TGCGCCAGCAGCTTGAGCGGGAGTACTGATACGCAGTATTTT.

On this clone itself: Other DNA sequences in the sample encode the same CDR3. V usage is TRBV5-4 and J usage is TRBJ1-1; no clear D. CDR3 size: 15 residues. The ends were cut back, 0 bases at V and 3 bases at J, with 12 bases in the middle. The germline V gene encodes CDR1 SGHNT and CDR2 YYREEE (reference sequence). As DNA, the CDR3 is TGTGCCAGCAGCTTGGAGGGAGGGAGGGACACTGAAGCTTTCTTT. This gives the protein CASSLEGGRDTEAFF. The full variable domain, rest sourced from reference TRBV5-4 and TRBJ1-1, is ETGVTQSPTHLIKTRGQQVTLRCSSQSGHNTVSWYQQALGQGPQFIFQYYREEENGRGNFPPRFSGLQFPNYSSELNVNALELDDSALYLCASSLEGGRDTEAFFGQGTRLTVV.

The DNA for the CDR3 is TGCGCCAGCAGCCCGGGACAGCTAGCTCATTTGGGGACCTATGGCTACACCTTC. Translation gives CASSPGQLAHLGTYGYTF. The chain carries TRBV4-3 and TRBJ1-2; 7 bases match TRBD1. CDR1 and CDR2 (germline): LGHNA, YSLEER. V shed 4 bases and J 4 bases; nucleotides not matched to a gene: 18. This CDR3 is 18 amino acids long.

V and J are TRBV11-2 and TRBJ2-5; the D gene is possibly TRBD2 (6 bases). Between the trimmed V and J ends, which lost 3 bases and 5 bases, there was a span of 13 bases. Germline CDR1 SGHAT, CDR2 FQNNGV. The CDR3 has 14 residues. The CDR3 protein is CASSFVGGTETQYF. CDR3 nucleotides: TGTGCCAGCAGCTTCGTCGGGGGTACGGAGACCCAGTACTTC.

V usage is TRBV19 and J usage is TRBJ1-5; the match to TRBD1 covers 11 bases. Trimming took 5 bases from V and 9 from J; bases not matched to a gene: 9. The CDR3 consists of 15 residues. CDR1 is LNHDA and CDR2 is SQIVND in the germline V gene (reference sequence). The CDR3 sequence: CASSPGQGVFRPQHF. The DNA for the CDR3 is TGTGCCAGTAGTCCGGGACAGGGGGTTTTCCGGCCCCAGCATTTT.

The chain has TRBV5-1 and TRBJ1-5, with 9 nucleotides matching TRBD1. The CDR3 has 15 amino acids. Germline trimming cut 4 bases from V and 5 bases from J; bases unmatched to any gene: 7. The germline V gene has CDR1 SGHRS and CDR2 YFSETQ. CDR3 DNA sequence: TGCGCCAGCAGCCCTGGGACAGGGAAGGATCAGCCCCAGCATTTT. Residues: CASSPGTGKDQPQHF.

This chain uses TRBV5-1 with TRBJ2-5; a possible D gene is TRBD1 (7 bases). The length of the CDR3 is 18 residues. CDR1 is SGHRS, CDR2 YFSETQ, per germline. Deletions cut 2 bases from V and 2 bases from J, with 22 bases between. In nucleotides, the CDR3 is TGCGCCAGCAGCTTTTCGGGACTGTCCGGGACAGAGCAAGAGACCCAGTACTTC. The encoded protein is CASSFSGLSGTEQETQYF.

The chain recombines TRBV6-7 with TRBJ2-3; D may be TRBD1 (5 bases). TRBV6-7 carries the ORF label, with uncertain function. Trimming shortened V by 3 bases and J by 2 bases, and 15 bases separated the two germline ends. The CDR3 covers 16 residues. The CDR3 spells CASSYGWTRATDTQYF. The CDR3 coding sequence is TGTGCCAGCAGTTATGGGTGGACACGAGCCACAGATACGCAGTATTTT.

The chain couples TRBV7-9 to TRBJ2-3; D ambiguous. Between the trimmed V and J ends, which lost 5 bases and 6 bases, there was a span of 6 bases. The germline V gene encodes CDR1 SEHNR and CDR2 FQNEAQ (reference sequence). CDR3 length: 11 residues. This chain's CDR3 is CASSVKDTQYF. The CDR3 DNA follows: TGTGCCAGCAGCGTTAAGGATACGCAGTATTTT.

The sample holds one count of this clone. The chain links TRBV19 to TRBJ2-7, with 7 bases that match TRBD2. The CDR3 is 15 residues long. V lost 1 base and J lost 4; bases outside the gene matches: 7. From germline, CDR1 is LNHDA and CDR2 SQIVND (reference sequence). CDR3 loop: CASSIGAGEAYEQYF. CDR3 nucleotide sequence: TGTGCCAGTAGTATAGGGGCGGGGGAAGCTTACGAGCAGTACTTC.

This clone was detected only once. CDR3 sequence reads: CSVRANRGASTDTQYF. The DNA of the CDR3 is TGCAGCGTTCGGGCAAACAGGGGGGCATCCACAGATACGCAGTATTTT. V usage is TRBV29-1 and J usage is TRBJ2-3; 8 bases line up with TRBD1. Germline V gene sequence: CDR1 SQVTM, CDR2 ANQGSEA. Germline trimming cut 5 bases from V and 2 bases from J; bases unmatched to any gene: 12. This CDR3 is built from 16 residues.

The chain joins TRBV9 to TRBJ2-5; D might be TRBD1 (6 bases). Between the trimmed V and J ends, which lost 0 bases and 1 base, there was a span of 7 bases. CDR3 length equals 14 residues. CDR1 is SGDLS and CDR2 is YYNGEE in the germline V gene. The DNA of the CDR3 is TGTGCCAGCAGCGTAGAGGACAGCCAAGAGACCCAGTACTTC. Translated: CASSVEDSQETQYF.

This clone was seen just once. V gene TRBV7-9 combines with J gene TRBJ2-5; D not certain. Germline V gives CDR1 SEHNR, CDR2 FQNEAQ (reference sequence). The CDR3 length is 13 residues. Deletions cut 5 bases from V and 1 base from J, with 8 bases between. CDR3 residues: CASSPSSQETQYF. The DNA for the CDR3 is TGTGCCAGCAGCCCAAGTTCCCAAGAGACCCAGTACTTC.